The 4 T cell receptor beta chains reported below all come from one sample, sequenced in a study of Tregs in tolerant kidney transplant recipients. Related graft donors supplied nonmyeloablative bone marrow transplants, and mixed chimerism was transient. Repertoires were generated with immunoSEQ multiplex PCR, while TCRdb's copy carries only in-frame clones and drops some. The sample holds 25,000 to 40,000 clones. This material consisted of CD4+ T cells from blood (PBMCs), taken 24 months after the transplant. The receptors were sampled from a human patient who received a combined kidney and bone marrow transplant. Some T cells could come from the graft donor.

CDR3 sequence reads: CASTQGAAGNSPLHF. CDR3 DNA, as far as it was read: TGTGCCAGTACCCAGGGGGCAGCGGGTAATTCACCC. The V and J genes are TRBV19 and TRBJ1-6, with 8 bases that match TRBD1. The read falls 3 residues short of the CDR3 end, and the missing part is taken from the germline J gene. This CDR3 contains 15 residues. Germline values: CDR1 LNHDA, CDR2 SQIVND (reference sequence). The V gene end was trimmed by 7 bases and the J gene end by 6 bases; junction bases not matched to a gene: 8.

Concerning this clone itself: Read sequence stops 3 residues before the CDR3 end, and the germline J gene provides the missing end. This chain links TRBV28 with TRBJ2-7, with no clear D. The CDR3 sequence is 12 residues long. Germline V lookup: CDR1 MDHEN, CDR2 SYDVKM. V was shortened by 6 bases and J by 4 bases, with 10 bases between the two germline ends. The CDR3 reads CASRRFTYEQYF. CDR3 bases read: TGTGCCAGCAGGCGCTTCACTTACGAG.

Comment on this clone: Read coverage stops 3 residues before the CDR3 terminus; the germline J gene supplies the remainder. J is TRBJ2-7 and V is TRBV13; 9 bases are a match to TRBD1. Germline V gives CDR1 PRHDT, CDR2 FYEKMQ (reference sequence). With 2 bases clipped from V and 4 bases from J, the junction kept 6 bases outside the gene matches. The CDR3 runs 15 residues. CDR3 region: CASSLLGQGNYEQYF. The CDR3 bases that were read are TGTGCCAGCAGCTTATTGGGACAGGGTAATTACGAG.

With regard to this clone: The CDR3 end is not reached by the read, which stops 3 residues before it; the germline J gene fills it in. The V gene is TRBV18, the J gene TRBJ2-6, with D hard to call. In germline, CDR1 is KGHSH, CDR2 LQKENI. V was pared by 3 bases and J by 0 bases, with 15 bases between. The CDR3 consists of 18 residues. CDR3 DNA (partial): TGTGCCAGCTCACCCGAATGGCGGCGTCACTCTGGGGCCAACGTC. Translating gives CASSPEWRRHSGANV. The whole CDR3 reads CASSPEWRRHSGANVLTF.